The 31 T cell receptor beta chains below all came from one sample that was sequenced in a study of cytomegalovirus exposure and HLA in healthy donors. Researchers ran the PCR with 60 Vbeta and 13 Jbeta primers. Using immunoSEQ multiplex PCR, the repertoire was profiled, and TCRdb retains in-frame clones only, with some absent. The sample comprises a few hundred thousand clones, around 77% of which are singletons, and roughly 3% rests with the top ten. The material sequenced was PBMCs. These receptors were taken from a woman between 25 and 40 years old in good health and CMV-seronegative.

The count of this clone is one. The V call is TRBV27, the J call TRBJ1-5; tentatively, D is TRBD1 (5 bases). The V gene's germline CDR1 is MNHEY and CDR2 SMNVEV (reference sequence). This CDR3 is built from 15 residues. Trimming removed 1 base at V and 0 bases at J, with 7 bases between. In DNA form, the CDR3 reads TGTGCCAGCAGTTTATGGGGCGTTAGCAATCAGCCCCAGCATTTT. It encodes CASSLWGVSNQPQHF.

V is TRBV18 and J is TRBJ1-2; D not certain. Trimming removed 2 bases at V and 4 bases at J, with 8 bases between. The CDR3 is made up of 13 amino acids. Germline V gene lookup returns CDR1 KGHSH and CDR2 LQKENI. The CDR3 DNA sequence: TGTGCCAGCTCACCATGGTGGCCCTATGGCTACACCTTC. Amino acids: CASSPWWPYGYTF.

The chain uses TRBV19 and TRBJ2-5, with D possibly matching TRBD2 (6 bases). Germline-derived CDR1 and CDR2 are LNHDA and SQIVND (reference sequence). Trimming stripped 4 bases from V and 5 bases from J, with 17 bases between. This CDR3 is built from 15 residues. CDR3 protein: CASSTADGAGETQYF. As DNA, the CDR3 is TGTGCCAGTAGTACGGCAGATGGGGCGGGGGAGACCCAGTACTTC.

The V gene is TRBV4-1, the J gene TRBJ1-2, with D perhaps matching TRBD1 (6 bases). CDR3 length: 14 amino acids. V was pared by 4 bases and J by 2 bases, with 11 bases between. CDR1 and CDR2 from the germline V gene are MGHRA and YSYEKL. The CDR3 DNA follows: TGCGCCAGCAGCCCCCGGGACAAGAACTATGGCTACACCTTC. This encodes CASSPRDKNYGYTF.

The genes are TRBV9 and TRBJ2-3; perhaps TRBD1 as D (6 bases). The V gene lost 4 bases and the J gene lost 4 bases, with 13 bases spanning the gap. The germline CDR1 and CDR2 sequences are SGDLS and YYNGEE. This CDR3 has 14 residues. This CDR3 reads CASSRYRAADTQYF. CDR3 DNA sequence: TGTGCCAGCAGCCGATACAGGGCGGCAGATACGCAGTATTTT.

The chain joins TRBV9 to TRBJ1-5; 7 nucleotides agree with TRBD1. This CDR3 is 15 amino acids long. Germline V gives CDR1 SGDLS, CDR2 YYNGEE. V lost 4 bases, J lost 6 bases, and 10 bases stayed unmatched. CDR3 loop: CASSSRTGEGQPQHF. CDR3 DNA sequence: TGTGCCAGCAGCTCTCGGACAGGAGAAGGTCAGCCCCAGCATTTT.

This clone was detected once. The chain couples TRBV7-2 to TRBJ2-3; perhaps TRBD2 as D (5 bases). This CDR3 has 13 residues. In germline, CDR1 is SGHTA, CDR2 FQGNSA. V gave up 4 bases and J gave up 4 bases, with 9 bases separating them. The CDR3 here is CASSSEGADTQYF. The CDR3 DNA reads TGTGCCAGCAGCTCAGAGGGTGCAGATACGCAGTATTTT.

This clone has only one observation. The chain has TRBV7-9 and TRBJ1-2, with D unresolved. The CDR3 runs to 13 residues. The V and J ends lost 2 bases and 7 bases respectively, with 11 bases between them. The germline V gene has CDR1 SEHNR and CDR2 FQNEAQ (reference sequence). CDR3 bases: TGTGCCAGCAGCTTACGAGGGCTGGCTGGCTACACCTTC. Translated: CASSLRGLAGYTF.

The rearrangement joins TRBV10-3 to TRBJ1-5, with unresolved D. The V gene's germline CDR1 is ENHRY and CDR2 SYGVKD. Trimming removed 4 bases at V and 0 bases at J, with 10 bases between. The CDR3 is made up of 15 amino acids. The CDR3 region has the DNA TGTGCCATCAGTGGTGACTCACGTAGCAATCAGCCCCAGCATTTT. It specifies CAISGDSRSNQPQHF.

This clone was counted once. The chain carries TRBV28 and TRBJ1-3; D is ambiguous. The germline CDR1 and CDR2 sequences are MDHEN and SYDVKM. This CDR3 contains 14 residues. Between the trimmed V and J ends, which lost 5 bases and 3 bases, there was a span of 11 bases. This CDR3 is CASSRREYGNTIYF. CDR3 DNA: TGTGCCAGCAGTCGGAGGGAGTATGGAAACACCATATATTTT.

The CDR3 coding sequence is TGTGCCAGCAGAATCACGGGTGGAAACACCATATATTTT. Amino acids: CASRITGGNTIYF. This chain links TRBV5-4 with TRBJ1-3; D ambiguous. V dropped 5 bases and J dropped 3 bases, with 9 bases sitting between them. Per germline, CDR1 SGHNT and CDR2 YYREEE (reference sequence). The CDR3 contains 13 residues.

V gene TRBV5-1 combines with J gene TRBJ2-7; 7 bases are shared with TRBD2. The CDR3 totals 16 residues. CDR1 SGHRS and CDR2 YFSETQ come from the germline V gene. J lost 0 bases, V lost 4 bases, and 10 bases had no gene match. The CDR3 region is CASSPGSGGNSYEQYF. DNA for the CDR3: TGCGCCAGCAGCCCCGGATCGGGAGGAAACTCCTACGAGCAGTACTTC.

The count of this clone is one. The chain recombines TRBV6-6 with TRBJ2-1, with TRBD2 identical over 13 bases. Germline V lookup: CDR1 MNHNY, CDR2 SVGAGI (reference sequence). The V gene end was trimmed by 6 bases and the J gene end by 9 bases; junction bases not matched to a gene: 5. The CDR3 is made up of 14 amino acids. In DNA form, the CDR3 reads TGTGCCAGCAGAACTAGCGGGAGGGGCACTGAGCAGTTCTTC. Translated: CASRTSGRGTEQFF.

This clone was observed a handful of times. The chain couples TRBV30 to TRBJ2-5, with 8 nucleotides matching TRBD1. Per the germline V gene, CDR1 is GTSNPN and CDR2 is SVGIG (reference sequence). V was clipped by 0 bases and J by 5 bases; unmatched bases: 2. This CDR3 is built from 13 residues. The CDR3 spells CAWSVQGAETQYF. CDR3 DNA: TGTGCCTGGAGTGTCCAGGGGGCCGAGACCCAGTACTTC.

This clone has just a few counts. DNA of the CDR3: TGTGCCAGCAGTGTCCAGGGCGCGGTGAACACTGAAGCTTTCTTT. Protein sequence: CASSVQGAVNTEAFF. The rearrangement uses TRBV2 and TRBJ1-1, with a possible D match to TRBD1 (5 bases). CDR3 size: 15 residues. V lost 4 bases and J lost 0, with 12 bases in between. CDR1 is SNHLY, CDR2 FYNNEI, per germline.

The gene calls are TRBV5-1 and TRBJ1-1; no definite D call. Germline lookup yields CDR1 SGHRS and CDR2 YFSETQ. Trimming shortened V by 4 bases and J by 4 bases, and 5 bases separated the two germline ends. CDR3 length equals 11 residues. The CDR3 sequence is CASSPGTEAFF. In DNA, the CDR3 is TGCGCCAGCAGCCCCGGCACTGAAGCTTTCTTT.

The gene calls are TRBV27 and TRBJ2-7, with a tentative D call TRBD1 (5 bases). V shed 5 bases and J shed 3 bases, with 20 bases lying between them. CDR1 MNHEY and CDR2 SMNVEV come from the germline V gene (reference sequence). There are 16 residues in the CDR3. The CDR3 loop reads CASSPSTGIILYEQYF. In DNA, the CDR3 is TGTGCCAGCAGTCCCAGTACAGGTATTATACTCTACGAGCAGTACTTC.

The chain recombines TRBV30 with TRBJ1-5; D is unclear. CDR3 size: 14 residues. Between the trimmed V and J ends, which lost 1 base and 0 bases, there was a span of 7 bases. Germline V gene sequence: CDR1 GTSNPN, CDR2 SVGIG (reference sequence). CDR3 amino acids: CAWSGTSSNQPQHF. DNA for the CDR3: TGTGCCTGGAGTGGGACTAGTAGCAATCAGCCCCAGCATTTT.

The V call is TRBV5-1, the J call TRBJ1-2; tentative D call: TRBD1 (5 bases). V was cut by 4 bases and J by 2 bases, with 21 bases left in between. Germline V CDR1 and CDR2: SGHRS, YFSETQ. The CDR3 totals 17 residues. Written as DNA, the CDR3 is TGCGCCAGCAGCGCGGGACCCGGAGGTTATGTGAACTATGGCTACACCTTC. It translates to CASSAGPGGYVNYGYTF.

This clone was detected only a few times. The V gene is TRBV2, the J gene TRBJ2-7; TRBD1 aligns across 10 bases. Germline CDR1 SNHLY, CDR2 FYNNEI. The CDR3 spans 14 residues. V was pared by 6 bases and J by 1 base, with 3 bases of the junction left unmatched. The DNA of the CDR3 is TGTGCCAGCAGCAGACAGGGGGCATCCTACGAGCAGTACTTC. Amino acid sequence: CASSRQGASYEQYF.

The gene calls are TRBV10-3 and TRBJ2-1; 7 bases are shared with TRBD1. The ends lost 3 bases at V and 3 bases at J; junction bases unmatched: 5. CDR3 length: 15 residues. The germline V gene has CDR1 ENHRY and CDR2 SYGVKD. The CDR3 region is CAISEPGQNYNEQFF. CDR3 nucleotide sequence: TGTGCCATCAGTGAACCGGGACAGAACTACAATGAGCAGTTCTTC.

The CDR3 nucleotides are TGCGCCAGCAGCTCGACGGGACAGGGGATGGAGACCCAGTACTTC. Protein sequence: CASSSTGQGMETQYF. The genes are TRBV5-1 and TRBJ2-5, with TRBD1 identical over 10 bases. The V gene end was trimmed by 3 bases and the J gene end by 5 bases; junction bases not matched to a gene: 7. From germline, CDR1 is SGHRS and CDR2 YFSETQ. This CDR3 region has 15 residues.

The chain employs TRBV11-3 and TRBJ2-1, with TRBD2 identical over 7 bases. CDR1 SGHNT and CDR2 YENEEA come from the germline V gene. The CDR3 is 15 residues long. The V gene end was trimmed by 2 bases and the J gene end by 3 bases; junction bases not matched to a gene: 4. The CDR3 is CASSLSREGYNEQFF. The CDR3 coding sequence is TGTGCCAGCAGCTTATCGAGGGAGGGCTACAATGAGCAGTTCTTC.

This rearrangement joins TRBV7-2 to TRBJ1-5; TRBD1 might be the D (5 bases). This CDR3 is 14 amino acids long. Germline loops: CDR1 SGHTA, CDR2 FQGNSA. V shed 5 bases and J shed 3 bases, with 11 bases lying between them. The CDR3 DNA sequence: TGTGCCAGCAGCCATGGGGGGTTCAATCAGCCCCAGCATTTT. Translation gives CASSHGGFNQPQHF.

This chain joins TRBV6-1 and TRBJ1-3, with a possible D match to TRBD1 (5 bases). CDR3 length: 14 residues. V gave up 2 bases and J gave up 7 bases, with 12 bases separating them. CDR1 is MNHNS, CDR2 SASEGT, per germline. CDR3 bases: TGTGCCAGCAGTGAAAGGGGTTTACGCAACACCATATATTTT. Translated, it gives CASSERGLRNTIYF.

The count of this clone is one. This chain links TRBV5-1 with TRBJ2-7; 9 bases align to TRBD2. Looked up from germline, CDR1 is SGHRS and CDR2 is YFSETQ. CDR3 length: 17 residues. Trimming at V came to 1 base and at J to 2 bases, leaving 10 bases not matched to a gene. CDR3 loop: CASSLRPSGETAYEQYF. CDR3 nucleotides: TGCGCCAGCAGCTTGCGGCCTAGCGGGGAGACCGCCTACGAGCAGTACTTC.

This chain links TRBV2 with TRBJ1-5; 7 bases are a match to TRBD1. The V and J ends lost 7 bases and 4 bases, in that order; junction bases with no gene match: 4. The CDR3 spans 13 residues. Germline-derived CDR1 and CDR2 are SNHLY and FYNNEI. The DNA for the CDR3 is TGTGCCAGCATTGGGACAGAAAATCAGCCCCAGCATTTT. Protein: CASIGTENQPQHF.

CDR3 sequence: CASRSYRNPSYEQYF. DNA of the CDR3: TGTGCCAGCAGATCTTACAGAAATCCCTCCTACGAGCAGTACTTC. The chain carries TRBV6-5 and TRBJ2-7; D is unclear. Germline V gene lookup returns CDR1 MNHEY and CDR2 SVGAGI. Trimming left V 6 bases short and J 0 bases short, with 15 bases between. This CDR3 spans 15 amino acids.

Here the CDR3 reads CARSLEEREDDTGELFF. DNA for the CDR3: TGTGCCAGAAGCTTAGAGGAGCGGGAGGATGACACCGGGGAGCTGTTTTTT. The chain recombines TRBV7-5 with TRBJ2-2; the table assigns TRBD2, which was not confirmed against the DNA. TRBV7-5 is noted as a pseudogene. The CDR3 has 17 residues.

The chain combines TRBV6-5 with TRBJ2-5; no definite D call. The CDR3 spans 14 residues. Germline loops: CDR1 MNHEY, CDR2 SVGAGI. V lost 5 bases and J 4 bases, leaving 14 bases between the germline ends. The CDR3 protein is CASSPRPTGETQYF. CDR3 DNA: TGTGCCAGCAGTCCACGGCCAACGGGAGAGACCCAGTACTTC.

The CDR3 DNA reads as TGCGCCAGCAGCGAAACAGGGGGCAGCGACGAGCAGTACTTC. Its protein product is CASSETGGSDEQYF. J is TRBJ2-7 and V is TRBV4-1, with 9 bases lining up with TRBD1. In germline, CDR1 is MGHRA, CDR2 YSYEKL. The V gene end was trimmed by 5 bases and the J gene end by 5 bases; junction bases not matched to a gene: 7. The CDR3 consists of 14 residues.